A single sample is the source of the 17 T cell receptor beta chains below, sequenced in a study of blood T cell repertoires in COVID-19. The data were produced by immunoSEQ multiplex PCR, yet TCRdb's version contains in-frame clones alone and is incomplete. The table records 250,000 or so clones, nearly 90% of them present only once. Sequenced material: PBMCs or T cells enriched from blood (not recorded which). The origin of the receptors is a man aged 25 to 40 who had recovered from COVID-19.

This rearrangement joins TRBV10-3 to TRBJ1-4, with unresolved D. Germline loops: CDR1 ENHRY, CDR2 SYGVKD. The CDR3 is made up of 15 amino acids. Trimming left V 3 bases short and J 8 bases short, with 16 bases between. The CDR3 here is CAISDPGKVGEKLFF. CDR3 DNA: TGTGCCATCAGTGATCCCGGGAAAGTAGGCGAAAAACTGTTTTTT.

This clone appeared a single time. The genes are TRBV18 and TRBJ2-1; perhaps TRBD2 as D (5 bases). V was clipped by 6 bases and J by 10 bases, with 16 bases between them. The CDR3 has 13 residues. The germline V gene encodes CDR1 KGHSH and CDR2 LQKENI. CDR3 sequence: CASSPGLAGEQFF. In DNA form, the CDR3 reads TGTGCCAGCTCTCCTGGCCTAGCCGGGGAGCAGTTCTTC.

In nucleotides, the CDR3 is TGTGCCAGCAGCTTAATGGACAGGGGTGGTAGTGGCTACACCTTC. Protein sequence: CASSLMDRGGSGYTF. This chain uses TRBV7-9 with TRBJ1-2; 9 bases are shared with TRBD1. Germline V gene sequence: CDR1 SEHNR, CDR2 FQNEAQ (reference sequence). V lost 2 bases to trimming and J lost 7 bases; unmatched junction nucleotides: 8. CDR3 length equals 15 residues.

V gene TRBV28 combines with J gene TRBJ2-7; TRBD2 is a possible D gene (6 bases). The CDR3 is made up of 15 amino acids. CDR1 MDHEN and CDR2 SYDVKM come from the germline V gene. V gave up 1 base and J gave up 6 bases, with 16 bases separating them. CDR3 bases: TGTGCCAGCAGTTTATTCGGGAGTGGGTATGGCGAGCAGTACTTC. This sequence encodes CASSLFGSGYGEQYF.

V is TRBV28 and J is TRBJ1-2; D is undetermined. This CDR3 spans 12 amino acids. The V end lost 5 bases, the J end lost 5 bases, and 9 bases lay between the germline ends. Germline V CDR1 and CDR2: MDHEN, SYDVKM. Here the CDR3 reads CASSVNSYGYTF. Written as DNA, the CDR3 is TGTGCCAGCAGTGTAAACAGTTATGGCTACACCTTC.

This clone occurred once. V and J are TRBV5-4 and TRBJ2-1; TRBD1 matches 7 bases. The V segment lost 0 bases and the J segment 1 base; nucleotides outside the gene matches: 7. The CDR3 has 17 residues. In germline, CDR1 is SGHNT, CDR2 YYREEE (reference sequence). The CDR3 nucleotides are TGTGCCAGCAGCTTGGGCTTGGGACAGAATTCCTACAATGAGCAGTTCTTC. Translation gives CASSLGLGQNSYNEQFF.

As DNA, the CDR3 is TGCGCCAGCAGCTTGGGACTGCTAAACACAGATACGCAGTATTTT. Amino acid sequence: CASSLGLLNTDTQYF. This chain joins TRBV5-1 and TRBJ2-3; D is unclear. Germline V gives CDR1 SGHRS, CDR2 YFSETQ. V lost 0 bases and J lost 2, with 10 bases in between. The CDR3 totals 15 residues.

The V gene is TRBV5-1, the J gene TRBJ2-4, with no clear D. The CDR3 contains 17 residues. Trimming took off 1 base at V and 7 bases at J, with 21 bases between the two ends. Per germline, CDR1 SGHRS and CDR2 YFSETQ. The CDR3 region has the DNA TGCGCCAGCAGCTTGTCTTGGTCCATCTCCCTATCCAACATTCAGTACTTC. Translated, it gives CASSLSWSISLSNIQYF.

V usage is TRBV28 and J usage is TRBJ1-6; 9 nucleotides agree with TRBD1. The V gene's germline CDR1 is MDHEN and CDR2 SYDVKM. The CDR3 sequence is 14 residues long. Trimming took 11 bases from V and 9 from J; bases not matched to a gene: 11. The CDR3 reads CACRQGGGSSPLHF. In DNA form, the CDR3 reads TGTGCCTGTCGACAGGGGGGGGGAAGTTCACCCCTCCACTTT.

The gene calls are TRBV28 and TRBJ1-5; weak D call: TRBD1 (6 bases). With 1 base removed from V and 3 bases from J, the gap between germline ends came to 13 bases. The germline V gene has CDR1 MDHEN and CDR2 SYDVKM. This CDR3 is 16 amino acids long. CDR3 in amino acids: CASSLSGHRVNQPQHF. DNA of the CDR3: TGTGCCAGCAGTTTATCGGGTCACAGGGTCAATCAGCCCCAGCATTTT.

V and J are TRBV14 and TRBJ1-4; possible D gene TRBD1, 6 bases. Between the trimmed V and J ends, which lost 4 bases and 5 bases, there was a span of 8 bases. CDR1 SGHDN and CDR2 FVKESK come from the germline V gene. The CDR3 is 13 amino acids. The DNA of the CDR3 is TGTGCCAGCAGCCGAGGACAGAATGAAAAACTGTTTTTT. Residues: CASSRGQNEKLFF. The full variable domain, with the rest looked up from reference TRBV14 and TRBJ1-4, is EAGVTQFPSHSVIEKGQTVTLRCDPISGHDNLYWYRRVMGKEIKFLLHFVKESKQDESGMPNNRFLAERTGGTYSTLKVQPAELEDSGVYFCASSRGQNEKLFFGSGTQLSVL.

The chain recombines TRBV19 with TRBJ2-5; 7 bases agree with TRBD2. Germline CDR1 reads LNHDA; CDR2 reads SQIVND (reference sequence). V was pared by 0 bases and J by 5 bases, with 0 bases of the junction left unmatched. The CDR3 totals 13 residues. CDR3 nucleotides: TGTGCCAGTAGTATAGATAGCGGGGAGACCCAGTACTTC. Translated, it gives CASSIDSGETQYF.

CDR3: CASSPGQGHYNEQFF. CDR3 in DNA: TGTGCCAGCAGCCCGGGACAGGGACACTACAATGAGCAGTTCTTC. This chain joins TRBV7-2 and TRBJ2-1; 9 bases are a match to TRBD1. Unmatched junction bases numbered 5, after V lost 5 bases and J lost 3 bases. Germline V gene sequence: CDR1 SGHTA, CDR2 FQGNSA. This CDR3 has 15 amino acids. Full variable domain (remainder filled in from reference TRBV7-2 and TRBJ2-1): GAGVSQSPSNKVTEKGKDVELRCDPISGHTALYWYRQSLGQGLEFLIYFQGNSAPDKSGLPSDRFSAERTGGSVSTLTIQRTQQEDSAVYLCASSPGQGHYNEQFFGPGTRLTVL.

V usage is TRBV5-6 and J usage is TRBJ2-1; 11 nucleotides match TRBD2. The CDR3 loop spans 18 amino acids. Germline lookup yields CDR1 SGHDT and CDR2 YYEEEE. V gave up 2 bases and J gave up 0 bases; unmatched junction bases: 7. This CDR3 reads CASSFVSGGASSYNEQFF. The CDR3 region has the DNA TGTGCCAGCAGCTTTGTTAGCGGGGGGGCCAGCTCCTACAATGAGCAGTTCTTC. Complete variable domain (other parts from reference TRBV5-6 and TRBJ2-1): DAGVTQSPTHLIKTRGQQVTLRCSPKSGHDTVSWYQQALGQGPQFIFQYYEEEERQRGNFPDRFSGHQFPNYSSELNVNALLLGDSALYLCASSFVSGGASSYNEQFFGPGTRLTVL.

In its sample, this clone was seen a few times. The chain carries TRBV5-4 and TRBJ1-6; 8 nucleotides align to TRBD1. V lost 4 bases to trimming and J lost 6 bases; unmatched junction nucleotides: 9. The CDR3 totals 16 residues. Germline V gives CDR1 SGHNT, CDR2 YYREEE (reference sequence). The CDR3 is CASSRLGQGGNSPLHF. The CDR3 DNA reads TGTGCCAGCAGCCGCCTCGGACAGGGCGGTAATTCACCCCTCCACTTT.

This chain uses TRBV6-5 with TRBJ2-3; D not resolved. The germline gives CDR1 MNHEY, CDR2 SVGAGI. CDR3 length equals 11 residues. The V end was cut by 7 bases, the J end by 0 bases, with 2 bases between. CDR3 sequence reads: CASTSTDTQYF. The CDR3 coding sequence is TGTGCCAGCACGAGCACAGATACGCAGTATTTT.

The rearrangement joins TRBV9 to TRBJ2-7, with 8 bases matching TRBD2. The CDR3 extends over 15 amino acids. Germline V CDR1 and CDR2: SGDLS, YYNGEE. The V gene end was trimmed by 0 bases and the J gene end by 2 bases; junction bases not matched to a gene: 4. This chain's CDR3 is CASSVDPGGPYEQYF. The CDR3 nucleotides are TGTGCCAGCAGCGTAGATCCGGGAGGGCCCTACGAGCAGTACTTC.